This TCR beta chain was captured in a study of spatial heterogeneity in lung cancer. The overall study: The donors comprised about 69 untreated early-stage non-small cell lung cancer patients. A consistent excess of beta-chain over alpha-chain sequences was detected. Overall study results and limits: At tumor resection, ubiquitous expanded TCRs were detected in blood more often than later.

The V gene lost 6 bases and the J gene lost 0 bases, with 18 bases spanning the gap. Germline CDR1 is MNHEY and CDR2 is SMNVEV (reference sequence). This CDR3 spans 17 amino acids. Noted time point: blood at routine non-recurrence follow-up after resection. Single TCR cDNA molecules each had their own unique molecular identifier. MiXCR was run by TCRdb on the 5' RACE reads, yielding one entry per CDR3 protein. The data hold 40,000 to 45,000 distinct CDR3 sequences, with approximately 24% observed a single time. This clonotype was picked up a small number of times. Its antigen is still unknown. This rearrangement joins TRBV27 to TRBJ2-4, with D maybe TRBD1 (5 bases). This clonotype was obtained from a female donor with early-stage non-small cell lung cancer. This specimen consisted of PBMCs, obtained at follow-up. The CDR3 loop reads CASSQGRVRLAKNIQYF. As DNA, the CDR3 is TGTGCCAGCAGCCAGGGCCGGGTGAGGCTAGCCAAAAACATTCAGTACTTC.